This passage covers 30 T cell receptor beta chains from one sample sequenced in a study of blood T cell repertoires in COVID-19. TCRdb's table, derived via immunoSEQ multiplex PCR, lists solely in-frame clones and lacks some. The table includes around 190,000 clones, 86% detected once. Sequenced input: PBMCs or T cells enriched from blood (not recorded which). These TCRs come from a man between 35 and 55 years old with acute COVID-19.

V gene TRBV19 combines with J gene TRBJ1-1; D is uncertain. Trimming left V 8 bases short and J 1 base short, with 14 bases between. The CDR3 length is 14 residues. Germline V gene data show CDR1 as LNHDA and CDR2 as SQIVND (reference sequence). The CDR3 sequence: CASVGGVGNTEAFF. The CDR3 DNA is TGTGCCAGTGTGGGTGGAGTTGGGAACACTGAAGCTTTCTTT.

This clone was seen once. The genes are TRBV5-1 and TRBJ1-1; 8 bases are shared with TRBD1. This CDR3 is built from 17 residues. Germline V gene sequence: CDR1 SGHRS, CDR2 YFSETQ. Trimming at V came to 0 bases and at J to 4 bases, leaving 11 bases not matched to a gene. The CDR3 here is CASSLGQGALRGTEAFF. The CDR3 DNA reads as TGCGCCAGCAGCTTGGGGCAGGGGGCTCTACGGGGCACTGAAGCTTTCTTT.

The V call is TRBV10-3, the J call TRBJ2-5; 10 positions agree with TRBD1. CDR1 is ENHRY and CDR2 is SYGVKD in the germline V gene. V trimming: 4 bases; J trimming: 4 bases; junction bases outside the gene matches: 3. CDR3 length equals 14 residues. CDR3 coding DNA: TGTGCCATCAGTGGGGACAGGGGACCAGAGACCCAGTACTTC. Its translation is CAISGDRGPETQYF.

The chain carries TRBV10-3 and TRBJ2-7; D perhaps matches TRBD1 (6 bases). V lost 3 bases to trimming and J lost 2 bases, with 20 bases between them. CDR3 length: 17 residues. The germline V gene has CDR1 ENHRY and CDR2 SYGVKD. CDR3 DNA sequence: TGTGCCATCAGTGACCCGGACAGTGCTAAAGATCCCTACGAGCAGTACTTC. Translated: CAISDPDSAKDPYEQYF.

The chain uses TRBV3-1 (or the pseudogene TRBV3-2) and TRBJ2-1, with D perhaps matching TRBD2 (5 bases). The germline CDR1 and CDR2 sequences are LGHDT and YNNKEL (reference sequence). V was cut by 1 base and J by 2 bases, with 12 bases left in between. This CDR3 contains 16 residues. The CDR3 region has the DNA TGTGCCAGCAGCCAAGGTAGCCAGCGGACCTACAATGAGCAGTTCTTC. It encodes CASSQGSQRTYNEQFF.

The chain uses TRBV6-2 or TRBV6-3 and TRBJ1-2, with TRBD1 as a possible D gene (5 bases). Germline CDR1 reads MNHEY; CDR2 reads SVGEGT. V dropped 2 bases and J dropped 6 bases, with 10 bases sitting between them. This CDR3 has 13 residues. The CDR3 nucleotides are TGTGCCAGCAGTTACAGGGGAGGCGATGGCTACACCTTC. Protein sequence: CASSYRGGDGYTF.

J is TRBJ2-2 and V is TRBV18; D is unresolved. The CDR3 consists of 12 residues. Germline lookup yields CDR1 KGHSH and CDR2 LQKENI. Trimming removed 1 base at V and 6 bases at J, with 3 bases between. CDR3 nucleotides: TGTGCCAGCTCACCACTCGCCGGGGAGCTGTTTTTT. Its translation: CASSPLAGELFF.

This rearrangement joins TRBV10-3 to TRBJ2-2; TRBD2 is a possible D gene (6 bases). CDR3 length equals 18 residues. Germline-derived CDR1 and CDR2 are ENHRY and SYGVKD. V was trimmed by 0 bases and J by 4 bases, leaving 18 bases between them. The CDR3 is CAISESVAALRTTGELFF. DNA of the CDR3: TGTGCCATCAGTGAGTCGGTAGCGGCACTAAGAACCACCGGGGAGCTGTTTTTT.

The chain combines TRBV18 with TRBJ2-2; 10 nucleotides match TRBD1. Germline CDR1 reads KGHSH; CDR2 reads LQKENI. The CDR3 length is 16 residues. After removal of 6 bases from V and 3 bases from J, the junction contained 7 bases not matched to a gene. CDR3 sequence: CASSPPGQGDTGELFF. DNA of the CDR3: TGTGCCAGCTCCCCCCCAGGACAGGGGGACACCGGGGAGCTGTTTTTT.

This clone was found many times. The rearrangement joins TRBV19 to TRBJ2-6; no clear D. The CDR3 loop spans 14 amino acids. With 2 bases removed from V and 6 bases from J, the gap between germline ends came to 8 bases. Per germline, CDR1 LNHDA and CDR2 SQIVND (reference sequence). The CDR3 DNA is TGTGCCAGTAGTATATCAGGCCAGGCCAACGTCCTGACTTTC. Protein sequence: CASSISGQANVLTF.

CDR3 coding DNA: TGTGCCAGCAGTTACTCCGCCGGTTTGAACACTGAAGCTTTCTTT. Protein: CASSYSAGLNTEAFF. This rearrangement joins TRBV6-5 to TRBJ1-1; D is unresolved. The V gene's germline CDR1 is MNHEY and CDR2 SVGAGI. The length of the CDR3 is 15 residues. V lost 0 bases and J 0 bases, leaving 8 bases between the germline ends.

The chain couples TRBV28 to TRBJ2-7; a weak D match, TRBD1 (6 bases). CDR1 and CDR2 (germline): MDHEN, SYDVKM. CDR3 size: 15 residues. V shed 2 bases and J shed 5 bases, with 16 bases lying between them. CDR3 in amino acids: CASSLRWNRADEQYF. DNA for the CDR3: TGTGCCAGCAGTTTAAGGTGGAACAGGGCGGACGAGCAGTACTTC.

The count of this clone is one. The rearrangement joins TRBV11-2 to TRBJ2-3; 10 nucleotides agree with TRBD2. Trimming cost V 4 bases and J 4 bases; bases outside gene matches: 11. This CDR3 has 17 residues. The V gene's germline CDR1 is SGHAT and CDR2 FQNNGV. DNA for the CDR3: TGTGCCAGCAGCTCCTTTCCCCAGCGGGAGGGTTCAGATACGCAGTATTTT. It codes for CASSSFPQREGSDTQYF. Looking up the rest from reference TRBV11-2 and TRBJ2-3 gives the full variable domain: EAGVAQSPRYKIIEKRQSVAFWCNPISGHATLYWYQQILGQGPKLLIQFQNNGVVDDSQLPKDRFSAERLKGVDSTLKIQPAKLEDSAVYLCASSSFPQREGSDTQYFGPGTRLTVL.

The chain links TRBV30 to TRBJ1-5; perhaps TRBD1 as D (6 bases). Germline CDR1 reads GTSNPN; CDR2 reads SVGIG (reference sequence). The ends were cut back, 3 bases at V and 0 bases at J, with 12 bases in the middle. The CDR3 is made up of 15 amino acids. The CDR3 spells CAWRTQGTSNQPQHF. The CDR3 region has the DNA TGTGCCTGGAGGACCCAGGGGACTAGCAATCAGCCCCAGCATTTT.

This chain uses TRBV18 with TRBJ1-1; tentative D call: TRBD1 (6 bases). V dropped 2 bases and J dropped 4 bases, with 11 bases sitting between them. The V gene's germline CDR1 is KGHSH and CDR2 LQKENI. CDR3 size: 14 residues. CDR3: CASSPSAGVTEAFF. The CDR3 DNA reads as TGTGCCAGCTCACCAAGCGCAGGGGTCACTGAAGCTTTCTTT.

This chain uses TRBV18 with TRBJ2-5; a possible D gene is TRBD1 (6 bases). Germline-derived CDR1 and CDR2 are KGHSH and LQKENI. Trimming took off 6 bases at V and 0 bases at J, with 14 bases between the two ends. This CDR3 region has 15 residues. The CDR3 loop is CASSPNTGHQETQYF. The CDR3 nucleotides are TGTGCCAGCTCCCCTAACACAGGGCACCAAGAGACCCAGTACTTC.

The CDR3 bases are TGCGCCAGCAGCTTGGCCCGCCAGGACAACACAGATACGCAGTATTTT. It translates to CASSLARQDNTDTQYF. The gene calls are TRBV5-1 and TRBJ2-3, with D possibly matching TRBD1 (5 bases). Trimming shortened V by 0 bases and J by 2 bases, and 13 bases separated the two germline ends. Germline V gives CDR1 SGHRS, CDR2 YFSETQ. CDR3 length: 16 amino acids.

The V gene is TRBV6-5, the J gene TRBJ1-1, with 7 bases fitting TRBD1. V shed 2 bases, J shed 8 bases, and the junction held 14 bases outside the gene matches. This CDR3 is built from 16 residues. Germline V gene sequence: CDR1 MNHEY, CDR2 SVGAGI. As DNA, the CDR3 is TGTGCCAGCAGTTACACGACAGGGAAGGACCCAAAGGAAGCTTTCTTT. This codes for CASSYTTGKDPKEAFF.

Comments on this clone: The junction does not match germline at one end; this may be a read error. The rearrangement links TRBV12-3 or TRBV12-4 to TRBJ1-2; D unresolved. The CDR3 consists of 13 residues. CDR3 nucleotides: TGTGCCAGCAGTTTACCGCCTAACTATGGCTACACCTTT. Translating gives CASSLPPNYGYTF.

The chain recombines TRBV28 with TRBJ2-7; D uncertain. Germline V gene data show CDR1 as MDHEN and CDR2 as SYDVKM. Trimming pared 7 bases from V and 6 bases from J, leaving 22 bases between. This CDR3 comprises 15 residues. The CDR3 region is CASTPGARRPSEQYF. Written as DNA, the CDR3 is TGTGCCAGCACCCCTGGAGCCCGTCGCCCTAGCGAGCAGTACTTC.

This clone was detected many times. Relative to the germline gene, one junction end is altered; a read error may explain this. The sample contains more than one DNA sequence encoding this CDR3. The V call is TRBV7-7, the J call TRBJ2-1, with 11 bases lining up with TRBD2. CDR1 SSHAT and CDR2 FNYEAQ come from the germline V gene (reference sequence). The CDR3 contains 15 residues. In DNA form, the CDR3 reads TGTGCTAGCAGCCCACTAGCGGGAGTGGGTAATGAGCAGTTCTTC. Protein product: CASSPLAGVGNEQFF.

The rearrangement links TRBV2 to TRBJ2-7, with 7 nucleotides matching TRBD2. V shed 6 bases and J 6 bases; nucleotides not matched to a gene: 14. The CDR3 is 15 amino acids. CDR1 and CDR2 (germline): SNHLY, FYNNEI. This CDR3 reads CASRSPGGGPSEQYF. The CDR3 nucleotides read TGTGCCAGCAGGTCCCCTGGGGGGGGTCCAAGCGAGCAGTACTTC.

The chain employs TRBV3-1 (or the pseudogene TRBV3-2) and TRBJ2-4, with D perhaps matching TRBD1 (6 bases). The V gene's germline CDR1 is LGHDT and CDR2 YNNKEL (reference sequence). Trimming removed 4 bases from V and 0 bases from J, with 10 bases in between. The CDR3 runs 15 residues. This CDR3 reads CASSRGQLAKNIQYF. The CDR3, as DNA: TGTGCCAGCAGCCGAGGACAGTTAGCCAAAAACATTCAGTACTTC.

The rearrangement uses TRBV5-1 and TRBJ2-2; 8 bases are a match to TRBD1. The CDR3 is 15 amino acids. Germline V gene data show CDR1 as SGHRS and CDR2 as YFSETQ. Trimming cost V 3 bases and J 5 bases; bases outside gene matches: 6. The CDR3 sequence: CASSWTGSGTGELFF. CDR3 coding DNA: TGCGCCAGCAGCTGGACAGGGAGTGGGACCGGGGAGCTGTTTTTT. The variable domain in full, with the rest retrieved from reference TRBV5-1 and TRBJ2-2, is KAGVTQTPRYLIKTRGQQVTLSCSPISGHRSVSWYQQTPGQGLQFLFEYFSETQRNKGNFPGRFSGRQFSNSRSEMNVSTLELGDSALYLCASSWTGSGTGELFFGEGSRLTVL.

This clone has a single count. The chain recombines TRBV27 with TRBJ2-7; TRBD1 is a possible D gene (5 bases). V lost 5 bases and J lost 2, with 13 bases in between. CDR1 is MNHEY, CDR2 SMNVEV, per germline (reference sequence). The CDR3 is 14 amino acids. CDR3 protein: CASSIKGRPYEQYF. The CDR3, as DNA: TGTGCCAGCAGTATTAAGGGGCGCCCCTACGAGCAGTACTTC.

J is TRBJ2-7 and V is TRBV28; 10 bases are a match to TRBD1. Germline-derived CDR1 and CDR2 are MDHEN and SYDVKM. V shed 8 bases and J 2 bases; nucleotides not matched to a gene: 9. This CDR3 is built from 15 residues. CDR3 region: CASASRTGGTYEQYF. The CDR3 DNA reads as TGTGCCAGCGCGAGTAGGACAGGGGGAACCTACGAGCAGTACTTC.

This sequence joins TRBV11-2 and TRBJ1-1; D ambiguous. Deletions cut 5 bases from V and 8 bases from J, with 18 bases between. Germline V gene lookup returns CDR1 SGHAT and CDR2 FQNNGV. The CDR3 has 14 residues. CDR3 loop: CASSGVSSGGEAFF. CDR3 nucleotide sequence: TGTGCCAGCAGCGGGGTGTCCTCGGGAGGGGAAGCTTTCTTT.

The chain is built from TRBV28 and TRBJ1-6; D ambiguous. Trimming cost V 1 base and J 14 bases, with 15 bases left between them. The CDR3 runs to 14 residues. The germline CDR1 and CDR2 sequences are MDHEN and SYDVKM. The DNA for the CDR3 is TGTGCCAGCAGTTTATTTGACGGACTTATGTCCCTCCACTTT. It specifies CASSLFDGLMSLHF.

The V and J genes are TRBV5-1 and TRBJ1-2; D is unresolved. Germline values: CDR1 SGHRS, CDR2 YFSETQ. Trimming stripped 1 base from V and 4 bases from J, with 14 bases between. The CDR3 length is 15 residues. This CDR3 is CASSLSATSGYGYTF. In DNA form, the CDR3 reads TGCGCCAGCAGCTTGTCGGCCACCTCGGGCTATGGCTACACCTTC.

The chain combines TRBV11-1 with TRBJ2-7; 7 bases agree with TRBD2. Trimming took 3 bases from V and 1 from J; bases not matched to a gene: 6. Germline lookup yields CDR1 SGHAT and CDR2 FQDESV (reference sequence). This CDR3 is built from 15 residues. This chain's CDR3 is CASSLRRELSYEQYF. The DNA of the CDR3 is TGTGCCAGCAGCTTGAGGCGGGAGTTGTCCTACGAGCAGTACTTC.